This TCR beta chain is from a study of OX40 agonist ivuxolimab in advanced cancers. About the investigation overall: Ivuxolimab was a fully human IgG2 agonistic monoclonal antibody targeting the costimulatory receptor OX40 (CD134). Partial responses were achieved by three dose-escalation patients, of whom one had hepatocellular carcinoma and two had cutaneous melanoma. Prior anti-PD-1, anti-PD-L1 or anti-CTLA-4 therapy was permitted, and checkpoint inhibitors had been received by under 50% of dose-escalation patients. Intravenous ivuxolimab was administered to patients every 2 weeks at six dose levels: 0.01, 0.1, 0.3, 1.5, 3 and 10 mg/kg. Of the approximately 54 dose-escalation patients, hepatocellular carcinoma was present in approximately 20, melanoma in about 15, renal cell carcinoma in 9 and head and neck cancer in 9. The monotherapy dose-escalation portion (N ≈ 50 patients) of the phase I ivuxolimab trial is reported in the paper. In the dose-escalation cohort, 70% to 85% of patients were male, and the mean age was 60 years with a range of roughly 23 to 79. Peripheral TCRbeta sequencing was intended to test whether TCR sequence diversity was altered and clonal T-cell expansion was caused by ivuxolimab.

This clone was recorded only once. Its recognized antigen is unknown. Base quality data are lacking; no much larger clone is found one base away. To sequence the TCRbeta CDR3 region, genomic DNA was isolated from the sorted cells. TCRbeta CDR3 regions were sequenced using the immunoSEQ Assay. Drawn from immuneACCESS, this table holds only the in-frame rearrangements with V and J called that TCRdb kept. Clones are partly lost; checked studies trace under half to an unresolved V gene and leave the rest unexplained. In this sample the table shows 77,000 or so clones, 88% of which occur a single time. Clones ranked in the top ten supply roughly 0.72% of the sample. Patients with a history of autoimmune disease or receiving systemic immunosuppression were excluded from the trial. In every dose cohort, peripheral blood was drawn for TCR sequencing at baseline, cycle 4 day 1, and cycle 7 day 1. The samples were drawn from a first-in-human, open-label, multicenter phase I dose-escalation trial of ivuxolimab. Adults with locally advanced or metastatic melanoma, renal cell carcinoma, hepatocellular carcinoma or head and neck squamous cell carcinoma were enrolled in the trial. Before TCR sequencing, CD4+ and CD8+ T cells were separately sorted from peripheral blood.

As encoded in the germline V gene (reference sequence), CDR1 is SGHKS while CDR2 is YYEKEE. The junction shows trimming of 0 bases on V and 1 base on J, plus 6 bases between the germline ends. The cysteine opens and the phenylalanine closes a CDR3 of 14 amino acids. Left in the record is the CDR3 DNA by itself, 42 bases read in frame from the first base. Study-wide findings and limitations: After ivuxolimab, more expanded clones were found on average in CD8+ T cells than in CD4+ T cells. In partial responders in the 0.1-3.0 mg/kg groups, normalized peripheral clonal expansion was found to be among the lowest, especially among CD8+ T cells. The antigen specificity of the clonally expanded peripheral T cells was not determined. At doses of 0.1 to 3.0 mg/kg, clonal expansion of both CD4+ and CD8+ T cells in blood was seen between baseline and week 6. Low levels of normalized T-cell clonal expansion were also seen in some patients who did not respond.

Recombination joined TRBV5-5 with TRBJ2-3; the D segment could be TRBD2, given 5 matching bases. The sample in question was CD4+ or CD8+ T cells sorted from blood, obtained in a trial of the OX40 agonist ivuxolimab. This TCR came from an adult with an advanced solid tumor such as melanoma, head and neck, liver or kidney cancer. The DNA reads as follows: TGTGCCAGCAGCTTGGGAGCGGGCACAGATACGCAGTATTTT. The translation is CASSLGAGTDTQYF.